This T cell receptor (beta chain) came from a study of cytomegalovirus exposure and HLA in healthy donors. The PCR employed 60 Vbeta primers together with 13 Jbeta primers. TCRdb's table, derived via immunoSEQ multiplex PCR, lists solely in-frame clones and lacks some. The table has 220,000 or so clones, roughly four fifths seen once. Trimming left V 5 bases short and J 8 bases short, with 9 bases between. The length of the CDR3 is 12 residues. Germline loops: CDR1 MNHNS, CDR2 SASEGT. This receptor was obtained from a woman in her 40s in good health and CMV-seronegative. This chain joins TRBV6-1 and TRBJ2-2; D remains unclear. Material: PBMCs. Here the CDR3 reads CASSPRFGELFF. The CDR3 DNA follows: TGTGCCAGCAGTCCCAGGTTTGGGGAGCTGTTTTTT.